The source of this T cell receptor beta chain is a study of blood T cell repertoires in COVID-19. Study background: COVID-19 samples, acute and convalescent, were from the United States, Italy and Spain.

Repertoires were generated with immunoSEQ multiplex PCR, while TCRdb's copy carries only in-frame clones and drops some. The sample yields 250,000 to 300,000 clones, approximately 91% seen once. V was shortened by 3 bases and J by 7 bases, with 7 bases between the two germline ends. The CDR3 is 11 amino acids. Recruits, aged roughly 18 to 100 years, lived in 24 US areas. Grouping used clinical history reported by participants in a survey and questionnaire. The receptor comes from a woman aged 40 to 50 with acute COVID-19. Sequences were obtained from PBMCs or T cells enriched from blood (not recorded which). The chain has TRBV12-3 or TRBV12-4 and TRBJ2-7; possible D gene TRBD1, 5 bases. The CDR3 is CASSFRGEQYF. CDR3 nucleotide sequence: TGTGCCAGCAGTTTTAGGGGAGAGCAGTACTTC.